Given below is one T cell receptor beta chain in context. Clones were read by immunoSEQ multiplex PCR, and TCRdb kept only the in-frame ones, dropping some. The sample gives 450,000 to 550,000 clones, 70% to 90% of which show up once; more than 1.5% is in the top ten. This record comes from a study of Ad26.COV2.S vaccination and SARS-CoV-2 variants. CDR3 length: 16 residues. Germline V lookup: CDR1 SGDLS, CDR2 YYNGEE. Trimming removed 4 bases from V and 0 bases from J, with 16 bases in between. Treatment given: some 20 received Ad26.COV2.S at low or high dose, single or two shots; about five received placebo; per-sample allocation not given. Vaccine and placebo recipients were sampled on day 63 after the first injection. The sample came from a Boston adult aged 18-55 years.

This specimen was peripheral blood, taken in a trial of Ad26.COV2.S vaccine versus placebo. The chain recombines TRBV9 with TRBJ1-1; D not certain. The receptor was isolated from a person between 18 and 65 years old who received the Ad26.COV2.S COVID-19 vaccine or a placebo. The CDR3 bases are TGTGCCAGCAGCCCCTCCCCGACACACATGAACACTGAAGCTTTCTTT. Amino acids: CASSPSPTHMNTEAFF.